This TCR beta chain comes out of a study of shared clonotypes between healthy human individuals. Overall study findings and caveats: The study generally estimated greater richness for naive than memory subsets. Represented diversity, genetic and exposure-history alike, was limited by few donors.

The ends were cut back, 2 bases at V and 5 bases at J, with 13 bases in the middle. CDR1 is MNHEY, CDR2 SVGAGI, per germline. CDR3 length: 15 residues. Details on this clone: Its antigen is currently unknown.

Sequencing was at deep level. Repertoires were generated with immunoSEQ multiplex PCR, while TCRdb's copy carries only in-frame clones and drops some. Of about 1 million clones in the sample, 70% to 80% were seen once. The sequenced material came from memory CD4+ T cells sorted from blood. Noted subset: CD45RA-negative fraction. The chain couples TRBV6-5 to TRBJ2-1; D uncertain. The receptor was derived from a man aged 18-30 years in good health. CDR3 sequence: CASSYLRLRHNEQFF. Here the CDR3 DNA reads TGTGCCAGCAGTTACCTCCGTTTAAGGCACAATGAGCAGTTCTTC.